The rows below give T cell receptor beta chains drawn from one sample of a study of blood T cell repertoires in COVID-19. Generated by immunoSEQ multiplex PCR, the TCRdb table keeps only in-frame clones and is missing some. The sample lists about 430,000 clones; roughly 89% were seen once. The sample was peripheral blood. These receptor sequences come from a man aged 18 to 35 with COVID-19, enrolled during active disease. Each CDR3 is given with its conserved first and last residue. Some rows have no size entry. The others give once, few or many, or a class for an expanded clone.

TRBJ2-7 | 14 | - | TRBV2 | CASSGGLAGGEQYF
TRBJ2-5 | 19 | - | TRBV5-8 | CASSLRGLATRSSQETQYF
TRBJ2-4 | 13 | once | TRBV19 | CASSIDQGYIQYF
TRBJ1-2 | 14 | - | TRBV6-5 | CASSYRTGGIGYTF
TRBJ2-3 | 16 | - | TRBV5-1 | CASSLEEGGDTDTQYF
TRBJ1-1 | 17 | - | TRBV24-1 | CATSDGRTGNSGTEAFF
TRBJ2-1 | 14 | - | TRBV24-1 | CATSDTGKNNEQFF
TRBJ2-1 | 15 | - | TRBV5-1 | CASRYLAGGDNEQFF
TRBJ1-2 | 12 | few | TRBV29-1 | CSVGDSNYGYTF
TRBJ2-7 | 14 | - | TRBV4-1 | CASSQADREYEQYF
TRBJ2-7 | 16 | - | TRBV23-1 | CASVLDDRGKPYEQYF
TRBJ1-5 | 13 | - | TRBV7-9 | CASSSGGTQPQHF
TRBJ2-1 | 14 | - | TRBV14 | CASSPGLARNEQFF
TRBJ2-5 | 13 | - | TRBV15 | CATSRGLQETQYF
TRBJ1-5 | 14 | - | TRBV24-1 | CATSDLQGDQPQHF
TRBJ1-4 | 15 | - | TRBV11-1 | CASSQGHQGGEKLFF
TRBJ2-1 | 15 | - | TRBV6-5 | CASSPGQGRYNEQFF
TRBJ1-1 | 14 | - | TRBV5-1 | CASSGGLTRTEAFF